The sequence of this TCR beta chain was determined in a study of blood T cell repertoires in COVID-19. Overall study context: The United States, Italy and Spain provided the acute and convalescent COVID-19 samples.

Assay: immunoSEQ multiplex PCR; the TCRdb copy retains only in-frame clones and omits some. The table includes some 290,000 clones, just over 90% detected once. Germline V CDR1 and CDR2: GTSNPN, SVGIG (reference sequence). The CDR3 covers 14 residues. The V and J ends lost 6 bases and 2 bases respectively, with 16 bases between them. Participants, roughly 18 to 89 years old, spanned 24 US areas. Self-reported history from a screening survey and questionnaire set each donor's cohort. The sequenced sample consisted of PBMCs or T cells enriched from blood (not recorded which). The rearrangement links TRBV30 to TRBJ2-5; D is possibly TRBD2 (6 bases). This receptor was obtained from a woman aged 40 to 55 with acute COVID-19. CDR3 residues: CACPRAGLQETQYF. CDR3 coding DNA: TGTGCCTGTCCGCGTGCGGGGCTACAAGAGACCCAGTACTTC.